One and the same sample provided the 2 T cell receptor beta chains below, sequenced in a study of T cells in Graves' hyperthyroidism and ophthalmopathy. The TCR beta CDR3 regions underwent amplification using RNA transcripts as the source. TCR CDR3 regions were first amplified by RT-PCR with HTBI primers. TCRdb reprocessed the multiplex PCR reads via MiXCR and lists one record per CDR3 protein. The sample holds a few hundred thousand distinct CDR3 sequences, more than 15% seen once. Sequenced sample: blood. These receptors were collected from a woman aged 25 to 45 with Graves' hyperthyroidism.

As regards this clonotype: This could be a read error, since a much larger clone is one nucleotide away. The chain employs TRBV20-1 and TRBJ2-1; maybe TRBD1 (6 bases). CDR3 length: 15 residues. Germline V gene data show CDR1 as DFQATT and CDR2 as SNEGSKA (reference sequence). CDR3 region: CSARPPGQGDNAQFF. The CDR3 region has the DNA TGCAGTGCTAGACCTCCCGGCCAAGGGGACAATGCGCAGTTCTTC.

This chain joins TRBV12-3 or TRBV12-4 and TRBJ2-3; 12 nucleotides align to TRBD2. This CDR3 region has 17 residues. After removal of 6 bases from V and 0 bases from J, the junction contained 7 bases not matched to a gene. The CDR3 region is CASSRGLAGLSTDTQYF. DNA for the CDR3: TGTGCCAGCAGCCGTGGACTAGCGGGACTTAGCACAGATACGCAGTATTTT.